The sequence of this TCR beta chain was determined in a study of T cells in Graves' hyperthyroidism and ophthalmopathy. The CDR3 regions of TCR beta were amplified from RNA transcripts. The TCR CDR3 first-round RT-PCR relied on the HTBI primer set. TCRdb independently ran MiXCR on the multiplex PCR reads; one entry per CDR3 protein. The sample lists some 740,000 distinct CDR3 sequences; 12% to 15% were seen once. Findings and caveats of the study: Among thyroid clonotypes expanded above 0.001, most also appeared in blood. Using 13 V-J features, a model discriminated ophthalmopathy from stable hyperthyroidism.

This clonotype has just a few counts. Its antigen is still unknown. Germline lookup yields CDR1 MDHEN and CDR2 SYDVKM. V was trimmed by 5 bases and J by 7 bases, leaving 10 bases between them. This CDR3 has 12 residues. V usage is TRBV28 and J usage is TRBJ2-3, with D unclear. The specimen sequenced was blood. The TCR was taken from a woman aged 18 to 35 with Graves' hyperthyroidism. In DNA, the CDR3 is TGTGCCAGCAGTCCCTTTATGAATACGCAGTATTTT. Translation: CASSPFMNTQYF.